The sequence of this T cell receptor (beta chain) was determined in a study of T cells expressing NK-cell markers. TCRdb re-analyzed the 5' RACE reads; it lists each CDR3 protein once, without DNA. The data include 500,000 to 600,000 distinct CDR3 sequences; the top ten clones carry approximately 3.6%. This CDR3 contains 18 residues. Looked up from germline, CDR1 is MGHRA and CDR2 is YSYEKL. The V gene is TRBV4-1, the J gene TRBJ2-1; TCRdb selects TRBD2, and the lack of DNA leaves this call unchecked. The origin of this receptor is a man aged 18 to 30 in good health. The sequencing sample was made of blood T cells: a sorted CD56 or NKG2C T cell subset, CD4+ or CD8+ T cells, or bulk PBMC T cells (not recorded which). This chain's CDR3 is CASSQEGSGRGSYNEQFF.